These 29 T cell receptor beta chains came from one sample sequenced in a study of blood T cell repertoires in COVID-19 (dated by TCRdb to 2018 to 2021). Library preparation was by the immunoSEQ multiplex PCR assay. Imported from immuneACCESS, the table was reduced by TCRdb to in-frame sequences with V and J called. These copies leave out some clones; in studies compared against another copy, an unresolved V gene accounts for under half, and the cause of the remainder is not known. This sample gives about 220,000 clones in total; roughly 84% of them show up just once. The ten largest clones capture approximately 7.3% of the sample. The sequenced material came from PBMCs or T cells enriched from blood (not recorded which). The receptors stem from a woman aged 40 to 50 who had recovered from COVID-19.

This chain joins TRBV18 and TRBJ2-1; D is ambiguous. V was pared by 1 base and J by 5 bases, with 6 bases between. This CDR3 comprises 13 residues. Germline-derived CDR1 and CDR2 are KGHSH and LQKENI. The CDR3 DNA reads TGTGCCAGCTCACCACTGTCTAACAATGAGCAGTTCTTC. Protein sequence: CASSPLSNNEQFF.

The CDR3 DNA sequence: TGTGCCAGCAGCGTTACCGGGACTTCGCCCACAGATACGCAGTATTTT. It specifies CASSVTGTSPTDTQYF. This rearrangement joins TRBV9 to TRBJ2-3, with a tentative D call TRBD2 (6 bases). The CDR3 totals 16 residues. Trimming left V 2 bases short and J 2 bases short, with 15 bases between. CDR1 and CDR2 (germline): SGDLS, YYNGEE.

The V and J genes are TRBV29-1 and TRBJ2-7; 7 bases align to TRBD2. Germline V gene sequence: CDR1 SQVTM, CDR2 ANQGSEA. The CDR3 is made up of 13 amino acids. The junction had 11 bases not matched to a gene; V was cut back by 6 bases and J by 6 bases. The CDR3 bases are TGCAGCGTAGAGCGGGACCGAGGGTCCGAGCAGTACTTC. Protein: CSVERDRGSEQYF.

The genes are TRBV19 and TRBJ1-2; TRBD1 might be the D (6 bases). Trimming pared 4 bases from V and 4 bases from J, leaving 10 bases between. This CDR3 is 13 amino acids long. Germline V CDR1 and CDR2: LNHDA, SQIVND (reference sequence). The CDR3 nucleotides are TGTGCCAGTAGTAGGGGGCGCAGCTATGGCTACACCTTC. The encoded protein is CASSRGRSYGYTF.

V usage is TRBV20-1 and J usage is TRBJ1-2; 8 bases are a match to TRBD1. Germline CDR1 and CDR2: DFQATT and SNEGSKA (reference sequence). V dropped 3 bases and J dropped 5; count of bases not matched to a gene: 5. The CDR3 spans 13 residues. CDR3 amino acids: CSASGRGLYGYTF. CDR3 DNA: TGCAGTGCTAGTGGCAGGGGGCTGTATGGCTACACCTTC.

The chain carries TRBV29-1 and TRBJ2-2; no firm D call. V was shortened by 4 bases and J by 8 bases, with 5 bases between the two germline ends. Germline lookup yields CDR1 SQVTM and CDR2 ANQGSEA. CDR3 length: 10 amino acids. For the CDR3, the DNA is TGCAGCGTTGGGGCAGGGGAGCTGTTTTTT. It translates to CSVGAGELFF.

The rearrangement joins TRBV6-5 to TRBJ1-2, with TRBD1 matching 7 bases. The CDR3 is made up of 14 amino acids. The germline CDR1 and CDR2 sequences are MNHEY and SVGAGI. The V gene end was trimmed by 5 bases and the J gene end by 3 bases; junction bases not matched to a gene: 6. CDR3 in amino acids: CASSPRQGHYGYTF. CDR3 sequence (DNA): TGTGCCAGCAGTCCGCGACAGGGTCACTATGGCTACACCTTC.

V usage is TRBV5-1 and J usage is TRBJ2-2; the D gene is possibly TRBD2 (6 bases). CDR3 length: 14 amino acids. Between the trimmed V and J ends, which lost 0 bases and 5 bases, there was a span of 8 bases. The germline V gene has CDR1 SGHRS and CDR2 YFSETQ. Here the CDR3 DNA reads TGCGCCAGCAGCTTGGAGGGAGGTACCGGGGAGCTGTTTTTT. This codes for CASSLEGGTGELFF.

The gene calls are TRBV6-5 and TRBJ1-1; perhaps TRBD1 as D (5 bases). CDR1 is MNHEY, CDR2 SVGAGI, per germline. The CDR3 has 13 amino acids. V was cut by 7 bases and J by 4 bases, with 13 bases left in between. This chain's CDR3 is CASTRQTFTEAFF. The CDR3 DNA is TGTGCCAGCACTAGACAGACTTTCACTGAAGCTTTCTTT.

This chain links TRBV4-3 with TRBJ1-1; 7 bases are a match to TRBD1. Germline CDR1 is LGHNA and CDR2 is YSLEER. The length of the CDR3 is 17 residues. V was pared by 3 bases and J by 0 bases, with 10 bases of the junction left unmatched. The CDR3 loop reads CASSQSHRGTLNTEAFF. The CDR3, as DNA: TGCGCCAGCAGCCAGAGCCACAGGGGTACATTGAACACTGAAGCTTTCTTT.

This chain connects TRBV10-3 to TRBJ2-3; D perhaps matches TRBD2 (6 bases). CDR1 and CDR2 (germline): ENHRY, SYGVKD. Trimming pared 2 bases from V and 5 bases from J, leaving 23 bases between. This CDR3 has 18 residues. In nucleotides, the CDR3 is TGTGCCATCAGTGAGACCGGTCCCGGAGGGGTAGGGAGAGATACGCAGTATTTT. As protein: CAISETGPGGVGRDTQYF.

The genes are TRBV4-1 and TRBJ2-1, with 8 nucleotides matching TRBD1. The germline V gene encodes CDR1 MGHRA and CDR2 YSYEKL. Losses at the gene ends were 1 base for V and 9 bases for J; bases not matched to a gene: 8. The CDR3 consists of 15 residues. CDR3: CASSQAGRGRSEQFF. The CDR3 DNA reads as TGCGCCAGCAGCCAAGCTGGCAGGGGGCGAAGTGAGCAGTTCTTC.

V gene TRBV28 combines with J gene TRBJ2-1; TRBD1 matches at 8 bases. The ends lost 6 bases at V and 7 bases at J; junction bases unmatched: 8. The CDR3 is 14 amino acids. The germline gives CDR1 MDHEN, CDR2 SYDVKM. CDR3 residues: CASSPGTGENEQFF. The CDR3 nucleotides read TGTGCCAGCAGCCCCGGGACAGGAGAAAATGAGCAGTTCTTC.

This sequence joins TRBV15 and TRBJ2-7, with TRBD1 matching 9 bases. Germline lookup yields CDR1 LNHNV and CDR2 YYDKDF (reference sequence). The J segment lost 5 bases and the V segment lost 0 bases, leaving 8 bases of the junction unmatched. This CDR3 contains 16 residues. DNA of the CDR3: TGTGCCACCAGCAGAGATCGCGGGACAGGGATCAACGAGCAGTACTTC. Encoded protein: CATSRDRGTGINEQYF.

V gene TRBV24-1 combines with J gene TRBJ2-3, with D perhaps matching TRBD2 (5 bases). CDR1 and CDR2 (germline): KGHDR, SFDVKD. Trimming shortened V by 9 bases and J by 2 bases, and 11 bases separated the two germline ends. The CDR3 loop spans 13 amino acids. CDR3 coding DNA: TGTGCCACCGGACTTCCGGACACAGATACGCAGTATTTT. Protein: CATGLPDTDTQYF.

This chain connects TRBV7-8 to TRBJ2-7, with TRBD2 as a possible D gene (6 bases). V was clipped by 5 bases and J by 2 bases, with 19 bases between them. The CDR3 totals 16 residues. Germline CDR1 SGHVS, CDR2 FQNEAQ. The CDR3 sequence: CASSPYSGTATYEQYV. The CDR3 nucleotides read TGTGCCAGCAGCCCCTATTCCGGGACTGCAACCTACGAGCAGTACGTC.

The rearrangement uses TRBV28 and TRBJ1-5; TRBD1 might be the D (5 bases). The length of the CDR3 is 15 residues. Trimming shortened V by 3 bases and J by 5 bases, and 14 bases separated the two germline ends. The V gene's germline CDR1 is MDHEN and CDR2 SYDVKM. The CDR3: CASSFQGPTDQPQHF. CDR3 bases: TGTGCCAGCAGTTTTCAGGGTCCGACAGATCAGCCCCAGCATTTT. Combining the CDR3 with reference TRBV28 and TRBJ1-5 gives the whole variable domain DVKVTQSSRYLVKRTGEKVFLECVQDMDHENMFWYRQDPGLGLRLIYFSYDVKMKEKGDIPEGYSVSREKKERFSLILESASTNQTSMYLCASSFQGPTDQPQHFGDGTRLSIL.

The gene calls are TRBV5-1 and TRBJ2-5, with 7 bases fitting TRBD1. Unmatched junction bases numbered 12, after V lost 3 bases and J lost 4 bases. The germline V gene encodes CDR1 SGHRS and CDR2 YFSETQ. CDR3 length: 16 residues. The CDR3 is CASSSSGAGGTETQYF. The CDR3 DNA sequence: TGCGCCAGCAGCTCATCCGGGGCAGGGGGAACAGAGACCCAGTACTTC.

The chain joins TRBV9 to TRBJ1-1; D perhaps matches TRBD1 (6 bases). Germline CDR1 SGDLS, CDR2 YYNGEE. The germline V and J ends were trimmed by 1 base and 0 bases, with 7 bases remaining between them. This CDR3 is 14 amino acids long. The CDR3 is CASSVRDMNTEAFF. The CDR3 DNA reads TGTGCCAGCAGCGTAAGGGACATGAACACTGAAGCTTTCTTT.

The chain has TRBV24-1 and TRBJ1-2; D not certain. Deletions cut 2 bases from V and 1 base from J, with 16 bases between. The CDR3 loop spans 17 amino acids. Germline V lookup: CDR1 KGHDR, CDR2 SFDVKD. CDR3 amino acids: CATSDSLGGSVNYGYTF. The CDR3 region has the DNA TGTGCCACCAGTGATTCTCTTGGCGGCAGCGTTAACTATGGCTACACCTTC.

This clone is a singleton in its sample. The V and J genes are TRBV29-1 and TRBJ2-7; 7 bases fit TRBD1. This CDR3 is built from 13 residues. CDR1 and CDR2 from the germline V gene are SQVTM and ANQGSEA. J was trimmed by 1 base and V by 4 bases; bases with no gene match: 4. As DNA, the CDR3 is TGCAGCGTTGTTGGACAGGTTTCCTACGAGCAGTACTTC. The encoded protein is CSVVGQVSYEQYF.

The rearrangement joins TRBV7-2 to TRBJ2-3; TRBD2 might be the D (6 bases). The CDR3 spans 16 residues. The germline V and J ends were trimmed by 2 bases and 6 bases, with 18 bases remaining between them. Germline CDR1 reads SGHTA; CDR2 reads FQGNSA. For the CDR3, the DNA is TGTGCCAGCAGCTTATCCCTAGCGAAGAACTTGGATACGCAGTATTTT. Its translation is CASSLSLAKNLDTQYF.

The V and J genes are TRBV3-1 (or the pseudogene TRBV3-2) and TRBJ2-5; 7 bases agree with TRBD2. Germline CDR1 and CDR2: LGHDT and YNNKEL (reference sequence). The CDR3 consists of 11 residues. The J segment lost 5 bases and the V segment lost 6 bases, leaving 0 bases of the junction unmatched. The CDR3 here is CASRGGETQYF. The CDR3 nucleotides read TGTGCCAGCAGGGGAGGGGAGACCCAGTACTTC.

This clone was detected only once. This chain joins TRBV19 and TRBJ1-1; D is unclear. The CDR3 runs 15 residues. Germline V lookup: CDR1 LNHDA, CDR2 SQIVND (reference sequence). Trimming stripped 6 bases from V and 4 bases from J, with 18 bases between. This chain's CDR3 is CASRTREEIGTEAFF. The CDR3, as DNA: TGTGCCAGTAGGACGAGAGAGGAGATCGGCACTGAAGCTTTCTTT.

The chain has TRBV5-5 and TRBJ2-1; TRBD2 is a possible D gene (5 bases). Germline V gene sequence: CDR1 SGHKS, CDR2 YYEKEE (reference sequence). The V gene lost 2 bases and the J gene lost 4 bases, with 13 bases spanning the gap. The CDR3 sequence is 15 residues long. The CDR3 reads CASSLGLATYNEQFF. CDR3 nucleotide sequence: TGTGCCAGCAGCTTAGGTCTAGCCACATACAATGAGCAGTTCTTC.

A single count supports this clone. V gene TRBV19 combines with J gene TRBJ2-5; D is possibly TRBD1 (7 bases). CDR1 and CDR2 from the germline V gene are LNHDA and SQIVND (reference sequence). The CDR3 consists of 13 residues. V was pared by 10 bases and J by 5 bases, with 17 bases between. CDR3 coding DNA: TGTGCCACCCGGCGGGACAGTGTCGAGACCCAGTACTTC. Protein sequence: CATRRDSVETQYF.

The chain combines TRBV24-1 with TRBJ1-2; weak D call: TRBD1 (5 bases). Trimming removed 4 bases at V and 8 bases at J, with 13 bases between. Germline lookup yields CDR1 KGHDR and CDR2 SFDVKD. The CDR3 is 13 amino acids. The CDR3: CATSDQGSTGYTF. The CDR3 nucleotides read TGTGCCACCAGTGACCAGGGTTCTACGGGCTACACCTTC.

The chain employs TRBV6-2 or TRBV6-3 and TRBJ2-7; D might be TRBD2 (5 bases). CDR1 and CDR2 (germline): MNHEY, SVGEGT. V was trimmed by 6 bases and J by 2 bases, leaving 8 bases between them. This CDR3 region has 12 residues. The CDR3 sequence: CASSLTTYEQYV. The CDR3 nucleotides are TGTGCCAGCAGCCTGACTACCTACGAGCAGTACGTC.

The chain joins TRBV11-2 to TRBJ2-2; D uncertain. With 2 bases removed from V and 4 bases from J, the gap between germline ends came to 11 bases. CDR3 length: 15 residues. CDR1 and CDR2 (germline): SGHAT, FQNNGV. This CDR3 reads CASSLFIHFTGELFF. CDR3 bases: TGTGCCAGCAGCTTATTTATTCACTTCACCGGGGAGCTGTTTTTT.